The clone carrying this T cell receptor beta chain occurred a few times. Its antigen remains unknown. Then a second PCR, running about 6 to 11 cycles, was carried out with a sample-barcoded 5' primer and a J-beta primer mix. TCRdb fed the 5' RACE reads into MiXCR, producing one record per CDR3 protein. This table has about 1.7 million distinct CDR3 sequences, approximately 30% appearing once. The sample is drawn from a study of blood T cells in healthy people across ages. The study, taken as a whole, reports: Long-lived donors had more naive CD4+ cells and higher diversity than aged donors. When one million T cells were used, diversity estimates were thought to be underestimates.

The germline CDR1 and CDR2 sequences are SGHAT and FQNNGV. The ends were cut back, 3 bases at V and 7 bases at J, with 13 bases in the middle. The CDR3 extends over 15 amino acids. About 10 milliliters of peripheral blood were drawn from each donor. The rearrangement uses TRBV11-2 and TRBJ1-6; D is ambiguous. The specimen was blood. This sequence originates from a woman in her thirties in good health. The CDR3 protein is CASSFRARGNSPLHF. In DNA form, the CDR3 reads TGTGCCAGCAGCTTCCGCGCGAGAGGGAATTCACCCCTCCACTTT.